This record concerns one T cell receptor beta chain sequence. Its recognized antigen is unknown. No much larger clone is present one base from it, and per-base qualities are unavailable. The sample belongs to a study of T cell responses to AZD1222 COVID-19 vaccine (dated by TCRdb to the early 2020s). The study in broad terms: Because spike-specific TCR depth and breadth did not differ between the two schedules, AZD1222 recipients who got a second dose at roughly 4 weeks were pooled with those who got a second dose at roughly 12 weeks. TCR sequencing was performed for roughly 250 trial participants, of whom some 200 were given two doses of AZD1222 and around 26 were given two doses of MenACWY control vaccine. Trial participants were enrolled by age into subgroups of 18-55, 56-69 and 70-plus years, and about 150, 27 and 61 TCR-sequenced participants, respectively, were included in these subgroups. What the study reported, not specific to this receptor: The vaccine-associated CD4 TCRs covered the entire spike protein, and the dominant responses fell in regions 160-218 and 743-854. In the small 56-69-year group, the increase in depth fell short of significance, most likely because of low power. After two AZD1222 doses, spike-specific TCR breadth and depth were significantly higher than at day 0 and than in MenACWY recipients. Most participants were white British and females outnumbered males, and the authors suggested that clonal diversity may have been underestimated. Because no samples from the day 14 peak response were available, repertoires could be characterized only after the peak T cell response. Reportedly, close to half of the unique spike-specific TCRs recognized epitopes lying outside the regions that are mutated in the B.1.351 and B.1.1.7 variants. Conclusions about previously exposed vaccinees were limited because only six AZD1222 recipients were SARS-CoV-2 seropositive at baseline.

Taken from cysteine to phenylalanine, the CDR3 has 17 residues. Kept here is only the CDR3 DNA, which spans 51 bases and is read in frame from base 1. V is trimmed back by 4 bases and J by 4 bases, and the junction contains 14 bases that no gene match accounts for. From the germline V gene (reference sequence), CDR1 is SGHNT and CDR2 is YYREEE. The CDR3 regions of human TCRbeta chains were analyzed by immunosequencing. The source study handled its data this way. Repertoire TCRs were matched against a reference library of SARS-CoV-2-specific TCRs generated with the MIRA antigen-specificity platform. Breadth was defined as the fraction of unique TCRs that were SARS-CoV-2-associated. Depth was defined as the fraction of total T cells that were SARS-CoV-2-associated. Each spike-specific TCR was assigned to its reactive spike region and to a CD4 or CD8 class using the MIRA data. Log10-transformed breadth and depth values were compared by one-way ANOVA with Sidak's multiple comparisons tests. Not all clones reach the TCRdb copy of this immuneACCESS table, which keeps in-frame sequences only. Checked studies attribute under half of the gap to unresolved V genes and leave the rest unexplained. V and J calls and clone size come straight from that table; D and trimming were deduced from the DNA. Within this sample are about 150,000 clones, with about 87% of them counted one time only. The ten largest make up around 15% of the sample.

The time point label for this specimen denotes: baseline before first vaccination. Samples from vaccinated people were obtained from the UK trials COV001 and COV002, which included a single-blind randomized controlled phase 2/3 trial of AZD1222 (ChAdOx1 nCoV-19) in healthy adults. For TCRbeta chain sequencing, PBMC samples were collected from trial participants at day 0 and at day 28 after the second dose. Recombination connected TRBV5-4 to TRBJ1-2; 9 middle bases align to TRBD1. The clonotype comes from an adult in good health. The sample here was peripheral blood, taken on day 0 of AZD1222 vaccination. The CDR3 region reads CASSALQGAQAPYGYTF. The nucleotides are TGTGCCAGCAGCGCCTTACAGGGGGCGCAGGCGCCCTATGGCTACACCTTC.